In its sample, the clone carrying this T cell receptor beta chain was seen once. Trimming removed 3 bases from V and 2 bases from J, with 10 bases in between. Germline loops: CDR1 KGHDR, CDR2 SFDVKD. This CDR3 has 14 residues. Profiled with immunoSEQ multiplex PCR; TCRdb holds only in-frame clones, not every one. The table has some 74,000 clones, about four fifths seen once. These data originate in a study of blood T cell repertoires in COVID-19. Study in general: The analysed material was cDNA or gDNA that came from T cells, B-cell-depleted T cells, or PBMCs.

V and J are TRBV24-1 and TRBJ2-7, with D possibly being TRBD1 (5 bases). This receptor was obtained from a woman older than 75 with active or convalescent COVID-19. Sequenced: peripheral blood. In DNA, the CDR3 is TGTGCCACCAGTGATGGGGCGCTCGCCTACGAGCAGTACTTC. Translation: CATSDGALAYEQYF.